This T cell receptor beta chain was obtained from a study of response to subunit inactivated influenza vaccine. Study observations and caveats: A suggestion made by the authors is that each seasonal influenza vaccination recruits few new T cells.

MiXCR was run by TCRdb on the RT-PCR reads, yielding one entry per CDR3 protein. The sample includes approximately 700,000 distinct CDR3 sequences, around 14% of them seen just once. Germline CDR1 and CDR2: DFQATT and SNEGSKA (reference sequence). The CDR3 is made up of 10 amino acids. This clonotype was counted once. Its antigen remains unknown. One end of the junction is discordant with germline, which a read error may explain. This rearrangement joins TRBV20-1 to TRBJ2-1; TRBD2 matches 8 bases. The sequences come from PBMCs from blood, collected 11 to 12 days after vaccination. The sequence derives from a man in his fifties or sixties who received an inactivated influenza vaccine. The CDR3 loop is CSSSGLGQIF. The CDR3 DNA reads TGCAGCTCTTCGGGACTAGGACAAATCTTC.